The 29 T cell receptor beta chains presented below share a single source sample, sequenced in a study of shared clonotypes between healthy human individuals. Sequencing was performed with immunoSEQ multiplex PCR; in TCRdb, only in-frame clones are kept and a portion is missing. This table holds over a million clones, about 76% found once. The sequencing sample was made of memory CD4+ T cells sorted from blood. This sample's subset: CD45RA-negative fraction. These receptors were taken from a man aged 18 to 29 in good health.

The CDR3 sequence is CAISESGQGKHGYTF. CDR3 nucleotide sequence: TGTGCCATCAGTGAGTCGGGACAGGGAAAACATGGCTACACCTTC. This chain joins TRBV10-3 and TRBJ1-2; 9 positions agree with TRBD1. CDR1 and CDR2 from the germline V gene are ENHRY and SYGVKD. The CDR3 is 15 amino acids. The trim removed 0 bases at V and 6 bases at J, leaving 5 bases unmatched.

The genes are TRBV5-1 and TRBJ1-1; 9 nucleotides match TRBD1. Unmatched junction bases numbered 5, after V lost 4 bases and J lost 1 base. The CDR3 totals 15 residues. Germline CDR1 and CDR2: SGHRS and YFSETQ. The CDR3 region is CASSHGTGSNTEAFF. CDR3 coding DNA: TGCGCCAGCAGCCATGGGACAGGGTCGAACACTGAAGCTTTCTTT.

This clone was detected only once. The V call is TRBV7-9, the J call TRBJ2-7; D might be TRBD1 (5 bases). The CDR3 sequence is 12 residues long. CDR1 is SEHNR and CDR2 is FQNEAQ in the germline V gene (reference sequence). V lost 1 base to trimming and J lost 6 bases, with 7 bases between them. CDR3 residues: CASSLDRGEQYF. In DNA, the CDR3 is TGTGCCAGCAGCTTAGATAGGGGCGAGCAGTACTTC.

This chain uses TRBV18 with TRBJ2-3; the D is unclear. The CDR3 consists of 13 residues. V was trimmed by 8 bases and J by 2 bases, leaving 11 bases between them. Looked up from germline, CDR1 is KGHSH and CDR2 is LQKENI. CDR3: CASTVGITDTQYF. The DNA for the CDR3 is TGTGCCAGCACCGTGGGGATCACAGATACGCAGTATTTT.

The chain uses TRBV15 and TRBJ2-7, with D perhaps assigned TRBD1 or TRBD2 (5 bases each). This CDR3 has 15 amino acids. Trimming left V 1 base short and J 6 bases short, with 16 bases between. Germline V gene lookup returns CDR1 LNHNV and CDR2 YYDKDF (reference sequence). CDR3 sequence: CATSRVRGQGTEQYF. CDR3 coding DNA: TGTGCCACCAGCAGAGTGAGAGGACAAGGGACCGAGCAGTACTTC.

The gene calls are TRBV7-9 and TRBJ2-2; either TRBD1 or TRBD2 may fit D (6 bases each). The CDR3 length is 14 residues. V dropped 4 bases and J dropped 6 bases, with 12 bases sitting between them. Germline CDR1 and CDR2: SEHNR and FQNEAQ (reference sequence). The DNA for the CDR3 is TGTGCCAGCAGCTCAACTAGGGGGGCCGGGGAGCTGTTTTTT. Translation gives CASSSTRGAGELFF.

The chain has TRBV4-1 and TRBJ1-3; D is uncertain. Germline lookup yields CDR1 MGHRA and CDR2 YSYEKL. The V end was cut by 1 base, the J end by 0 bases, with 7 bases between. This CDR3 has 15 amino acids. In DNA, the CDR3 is TGCGCCAGCAGCCAAGGCTTGAGCTCTGGAAACACCATATATTTT. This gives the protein CASSQGLSSGNTIYF.

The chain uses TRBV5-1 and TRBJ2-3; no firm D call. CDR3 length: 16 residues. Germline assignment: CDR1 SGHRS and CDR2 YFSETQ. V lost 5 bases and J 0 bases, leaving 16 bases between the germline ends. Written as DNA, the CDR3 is TGCGCCAGCAGTCTTGGCCAGGTCCAAAGCACAGATACGCAGTATTTT. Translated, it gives CASSLGQVQSTDTQYF.

As DNA, the CDR3 is TGTGCCAGCAGCTCCCCCTGGGAAGTAGCGGGTGACACAGATACGCAGTATTTT. Its protein product is CASSSPWEVAGDTDTQYF. The gene calls are TRBV7-2 and TRBJ2-3; 7 bases line up with TRBD2. After removal of 4 bases from V and 2 bases from J, the junction contained 15 bases not matched to a gene. The CDR3 is 18 amino acids. The germline CDR1 and CDR2 sequences are SGHTA and FQGNSA.

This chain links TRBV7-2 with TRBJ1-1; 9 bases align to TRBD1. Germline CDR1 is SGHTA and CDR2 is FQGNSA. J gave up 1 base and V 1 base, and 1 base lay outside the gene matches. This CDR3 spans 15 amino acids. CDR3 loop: CASSLVTGGNTEAFF. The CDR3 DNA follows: TGTGCCAGCAGCTTAGTGACAGGGGGGAACACTGAAGCTTTCTTT.

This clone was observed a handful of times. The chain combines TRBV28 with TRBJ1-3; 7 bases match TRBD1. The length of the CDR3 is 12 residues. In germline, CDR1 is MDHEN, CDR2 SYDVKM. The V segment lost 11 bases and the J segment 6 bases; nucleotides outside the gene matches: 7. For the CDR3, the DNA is TGTGCCGCGGAGGGGGCAAAAAACACCATATATTTT. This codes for CAAEGAKNTIYF.

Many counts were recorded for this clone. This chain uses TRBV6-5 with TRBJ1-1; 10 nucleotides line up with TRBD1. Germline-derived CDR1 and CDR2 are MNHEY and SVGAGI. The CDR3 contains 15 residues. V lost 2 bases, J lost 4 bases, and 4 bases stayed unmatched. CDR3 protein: CASSYTWTGGTEAFF. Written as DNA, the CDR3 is TGTGCCAGCAGTTACACCTGGACAGGGGGCACTGAAGCTTTCTTT.

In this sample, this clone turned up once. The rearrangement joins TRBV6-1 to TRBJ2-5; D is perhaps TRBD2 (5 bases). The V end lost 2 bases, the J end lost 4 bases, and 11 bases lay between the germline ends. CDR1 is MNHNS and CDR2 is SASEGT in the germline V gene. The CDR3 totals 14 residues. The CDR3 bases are TGTGCCAGCAGTGAAAACCGGGGTCGAGAGACCCAGTACTTC. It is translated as CASSENRGRETQYF.

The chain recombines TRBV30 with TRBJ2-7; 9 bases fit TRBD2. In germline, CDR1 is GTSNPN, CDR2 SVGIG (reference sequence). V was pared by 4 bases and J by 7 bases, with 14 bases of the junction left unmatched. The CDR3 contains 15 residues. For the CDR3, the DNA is TGTGCCTGGACCCGAACCGGGGAAAGCGGGAGGGAGCAGTACTTC. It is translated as CAWTRTGESGREQYF.

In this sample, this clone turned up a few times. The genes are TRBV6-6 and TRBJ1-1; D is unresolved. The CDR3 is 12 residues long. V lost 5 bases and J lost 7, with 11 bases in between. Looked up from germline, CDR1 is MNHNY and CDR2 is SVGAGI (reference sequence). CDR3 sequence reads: CASSQGGIEAFF. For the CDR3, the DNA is TGTGCCAGCAGTCAAGGAGGCATTGAAGCTTTCTTT.

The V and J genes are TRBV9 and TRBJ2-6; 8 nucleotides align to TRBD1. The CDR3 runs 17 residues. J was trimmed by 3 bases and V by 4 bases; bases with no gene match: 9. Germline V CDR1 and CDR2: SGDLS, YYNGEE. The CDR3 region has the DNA TGTGCCAGCAGCAAACAGCAGGGGGCGTATGGGGCCAACGTCCTGACTTTC. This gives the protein CASSKQQGAYGANVLTF.

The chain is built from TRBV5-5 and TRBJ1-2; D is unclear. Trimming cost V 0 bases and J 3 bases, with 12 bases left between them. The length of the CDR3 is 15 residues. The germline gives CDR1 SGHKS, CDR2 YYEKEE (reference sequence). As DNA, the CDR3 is TGTGCCAGCAGCTTGGGGATTGCGGAGTACTATGGCTACACCTTC. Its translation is CASSLGIAEYYGYTF. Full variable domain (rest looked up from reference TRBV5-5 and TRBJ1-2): DAGVTQSPTHLIKTRGQQVTLRCSPISGHKSVSWYQQVLGQGPQFIFQYYEKEERGRGNFPDRFSARQFPNYSSELNVNALLLGDSALYLCASSLGIAEYYGYTFGSGTRLTVV.

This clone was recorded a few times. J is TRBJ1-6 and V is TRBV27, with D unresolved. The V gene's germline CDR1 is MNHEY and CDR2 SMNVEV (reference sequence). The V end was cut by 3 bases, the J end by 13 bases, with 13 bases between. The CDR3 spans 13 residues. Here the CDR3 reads CASSLGRGAPLHF. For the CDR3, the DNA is TGTGCCAGCAGTTTGGGTCGGGGAGCTCCCCTCCACTTT.

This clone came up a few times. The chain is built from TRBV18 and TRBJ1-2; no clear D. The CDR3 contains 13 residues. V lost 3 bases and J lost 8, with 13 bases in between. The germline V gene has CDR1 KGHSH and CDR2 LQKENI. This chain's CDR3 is CASSPSLQEGYTF. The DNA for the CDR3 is TGTGCCAGCTCACCTTCGCTTCAGGAAGGCTACACCTTC.

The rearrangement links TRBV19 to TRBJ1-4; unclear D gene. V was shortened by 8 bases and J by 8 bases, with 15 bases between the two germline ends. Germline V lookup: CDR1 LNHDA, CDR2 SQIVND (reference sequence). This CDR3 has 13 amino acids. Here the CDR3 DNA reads TGTGCCAGTTCTTGGGCCCCGCGCGAAAAACTGTTTTTT. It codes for CASSWAPREKLFF.

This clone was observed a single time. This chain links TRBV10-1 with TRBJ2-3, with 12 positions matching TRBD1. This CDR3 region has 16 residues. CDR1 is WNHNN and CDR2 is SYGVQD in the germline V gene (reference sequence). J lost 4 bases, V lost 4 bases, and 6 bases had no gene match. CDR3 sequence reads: CASSGPGQGASDTQYF. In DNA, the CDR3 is TGCGCCAGCAGTGGACCGGGACAGGGGGCATCAGATACGCAGTATTTT.

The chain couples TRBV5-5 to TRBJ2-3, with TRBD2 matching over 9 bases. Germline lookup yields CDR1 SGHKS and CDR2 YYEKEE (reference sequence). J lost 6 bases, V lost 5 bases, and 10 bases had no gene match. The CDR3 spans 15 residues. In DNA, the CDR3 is TGTGCCAGCAGTGCGGGAGGGTCATTCACCGATACGCAGTATTTT. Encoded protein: CASSAGGSFTDTQYF.

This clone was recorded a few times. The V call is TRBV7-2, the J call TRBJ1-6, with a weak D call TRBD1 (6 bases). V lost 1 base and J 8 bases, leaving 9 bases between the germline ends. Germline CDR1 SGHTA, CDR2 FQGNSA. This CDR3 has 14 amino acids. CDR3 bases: TGTGCCAGCAGCTTAGTGGGACAATATTCACCCCTCCACTTT. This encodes CASSLVGQYSPLHF.

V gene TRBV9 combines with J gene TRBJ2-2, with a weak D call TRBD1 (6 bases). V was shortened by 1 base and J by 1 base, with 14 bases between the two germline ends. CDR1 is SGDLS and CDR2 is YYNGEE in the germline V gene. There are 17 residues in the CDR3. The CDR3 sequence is CASSVRPPGQNTGELFF. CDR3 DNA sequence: TGTGCCAGCAGCGTAAGGCCCCCGGGACAGAACACCGGGGAGCTGTTTTTT.

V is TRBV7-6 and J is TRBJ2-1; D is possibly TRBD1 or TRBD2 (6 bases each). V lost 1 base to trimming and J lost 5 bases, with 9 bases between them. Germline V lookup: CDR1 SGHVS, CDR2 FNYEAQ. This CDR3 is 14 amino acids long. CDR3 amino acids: CASSLEGGHNEQFF. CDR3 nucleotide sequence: TGTGCCAGCAGCTTAGAAGGGGGGCACAATGAGCAGTTCTTC.

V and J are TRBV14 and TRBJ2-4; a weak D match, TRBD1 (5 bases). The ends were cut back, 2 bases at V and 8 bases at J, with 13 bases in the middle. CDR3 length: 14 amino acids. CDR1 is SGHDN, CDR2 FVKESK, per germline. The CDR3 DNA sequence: TGTGCCAGCAGCCAATTAGGGGCCACGGACATTCAGTACTTC. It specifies CASSQLGATDIQYF.

In DNA, the CDR3 is TGTGCCTGGACTAGCGGGGGGGCCTTCCGGACGGGCAATGAGCAGTTCTTC. It specifies CAWTSGGAFRTGNEQFF. V is TRBV30 and J is TRBJ2-1; 12 bases match TRBD2. CDR1 is GTSNPN and CDR2 is SVGIG in the germline V gene (reference sequence). V shed 4 bases and J 6 bases; nucleotides not matched to a gene: 13. CDR3 length: 17 residues.

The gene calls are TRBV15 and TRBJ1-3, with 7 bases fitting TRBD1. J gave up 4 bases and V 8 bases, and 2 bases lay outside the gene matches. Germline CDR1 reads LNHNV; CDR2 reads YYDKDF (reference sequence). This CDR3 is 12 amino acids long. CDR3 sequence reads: CATGQVGNTIYF. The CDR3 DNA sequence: TGTGCCACCGGACAGGTGGGAAACACCATATATTTT.

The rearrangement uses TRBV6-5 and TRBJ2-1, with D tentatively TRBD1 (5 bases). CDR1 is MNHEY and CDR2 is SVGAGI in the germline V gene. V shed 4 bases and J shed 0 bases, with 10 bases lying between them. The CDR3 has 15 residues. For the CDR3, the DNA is TGTGCCAGCAGTTTTGCAGGGCGCTCCTACAATGAGCAGTTCTTC. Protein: CASSFAGRSYNEQFF.